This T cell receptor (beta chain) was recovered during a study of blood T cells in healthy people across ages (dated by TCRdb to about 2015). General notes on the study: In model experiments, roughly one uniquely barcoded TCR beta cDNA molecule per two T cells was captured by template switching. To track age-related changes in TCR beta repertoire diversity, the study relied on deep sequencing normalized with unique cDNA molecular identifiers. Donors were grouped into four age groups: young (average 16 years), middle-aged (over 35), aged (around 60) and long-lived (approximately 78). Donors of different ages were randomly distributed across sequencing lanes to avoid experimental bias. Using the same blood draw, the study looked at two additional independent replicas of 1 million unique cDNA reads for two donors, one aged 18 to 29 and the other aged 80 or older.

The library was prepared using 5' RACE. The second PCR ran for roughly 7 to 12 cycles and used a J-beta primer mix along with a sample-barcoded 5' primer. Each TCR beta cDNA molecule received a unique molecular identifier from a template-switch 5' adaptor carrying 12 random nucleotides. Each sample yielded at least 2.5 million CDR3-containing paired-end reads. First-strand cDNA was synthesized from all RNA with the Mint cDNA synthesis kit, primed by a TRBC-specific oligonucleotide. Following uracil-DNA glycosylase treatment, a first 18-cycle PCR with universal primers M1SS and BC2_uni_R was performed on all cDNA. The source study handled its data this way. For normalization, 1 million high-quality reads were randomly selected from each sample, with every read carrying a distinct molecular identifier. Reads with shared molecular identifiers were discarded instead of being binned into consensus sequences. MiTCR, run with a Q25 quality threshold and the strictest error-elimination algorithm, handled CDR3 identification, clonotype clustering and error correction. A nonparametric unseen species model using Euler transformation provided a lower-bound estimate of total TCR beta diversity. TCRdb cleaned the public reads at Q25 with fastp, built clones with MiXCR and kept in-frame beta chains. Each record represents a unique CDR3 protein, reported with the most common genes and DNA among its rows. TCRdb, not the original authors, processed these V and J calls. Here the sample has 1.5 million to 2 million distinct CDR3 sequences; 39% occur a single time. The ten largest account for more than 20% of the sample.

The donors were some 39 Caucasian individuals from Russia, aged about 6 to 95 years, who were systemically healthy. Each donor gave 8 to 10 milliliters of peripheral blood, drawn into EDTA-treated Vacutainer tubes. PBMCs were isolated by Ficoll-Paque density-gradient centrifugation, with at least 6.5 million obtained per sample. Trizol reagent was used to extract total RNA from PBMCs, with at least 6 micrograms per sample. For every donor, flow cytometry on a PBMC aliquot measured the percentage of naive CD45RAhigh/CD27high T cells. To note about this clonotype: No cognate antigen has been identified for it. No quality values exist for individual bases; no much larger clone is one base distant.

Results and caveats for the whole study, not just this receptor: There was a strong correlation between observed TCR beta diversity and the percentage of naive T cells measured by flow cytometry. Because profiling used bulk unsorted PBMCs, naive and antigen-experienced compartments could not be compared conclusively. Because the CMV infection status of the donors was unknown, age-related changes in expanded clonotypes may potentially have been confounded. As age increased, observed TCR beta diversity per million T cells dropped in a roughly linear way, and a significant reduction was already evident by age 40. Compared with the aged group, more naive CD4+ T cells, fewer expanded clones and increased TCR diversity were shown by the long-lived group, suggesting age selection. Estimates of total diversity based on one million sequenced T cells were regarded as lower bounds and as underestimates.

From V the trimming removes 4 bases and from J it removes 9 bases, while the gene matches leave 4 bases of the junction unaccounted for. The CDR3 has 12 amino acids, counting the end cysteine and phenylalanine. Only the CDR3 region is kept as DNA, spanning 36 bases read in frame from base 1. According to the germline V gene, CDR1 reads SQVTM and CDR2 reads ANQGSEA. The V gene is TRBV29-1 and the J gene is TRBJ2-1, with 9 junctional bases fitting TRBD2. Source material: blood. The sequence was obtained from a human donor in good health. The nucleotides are TGCAGCGTTGGACCGACTAGCGGTGAGCAGTTCTTC. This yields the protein CSVGPTSGEQFF.